This TCR beta chain was observed in a study of blood T cells in healthy people across ages. The study, taken as a whole, reports: Measured against age, TCR beta diversity per million T cells decreased in a roughly linear manner.

Of note for this clonotype: Antigen: not known.

In germline, CDR1 is SGDLS, CDR2 YYNGEE. This CDR3 spans 15 amino acids. Trimming cost V 4 bases and J 8 bases; bases outside gene matches: 11. Combining a sample-barcoded 5' primer with a J-beta primer mix, a second PCR ran for 7 to 11 cycles. TCRdb called the 5' RACE reads again in MiXCR, with one record for every CDR3 protein. The table lists around 870,000 distinct CDR3 sequences, around 30% of them singletons, with approximately 15% in the top ten. The sequenced sample was blood. The receptor was isolated from a woman aged 80 or over in good health. This chain links TRBV9 with TRBJ2-1; 8 bases agree with TRBD2. CDR3 in amino acids: CASSRPAGGRDEQFF. DNA of the CDR3: TGTGCCAGCAGCAGGCCCGCGGGGGGCCGGGATGAGCAGTTCTTC.